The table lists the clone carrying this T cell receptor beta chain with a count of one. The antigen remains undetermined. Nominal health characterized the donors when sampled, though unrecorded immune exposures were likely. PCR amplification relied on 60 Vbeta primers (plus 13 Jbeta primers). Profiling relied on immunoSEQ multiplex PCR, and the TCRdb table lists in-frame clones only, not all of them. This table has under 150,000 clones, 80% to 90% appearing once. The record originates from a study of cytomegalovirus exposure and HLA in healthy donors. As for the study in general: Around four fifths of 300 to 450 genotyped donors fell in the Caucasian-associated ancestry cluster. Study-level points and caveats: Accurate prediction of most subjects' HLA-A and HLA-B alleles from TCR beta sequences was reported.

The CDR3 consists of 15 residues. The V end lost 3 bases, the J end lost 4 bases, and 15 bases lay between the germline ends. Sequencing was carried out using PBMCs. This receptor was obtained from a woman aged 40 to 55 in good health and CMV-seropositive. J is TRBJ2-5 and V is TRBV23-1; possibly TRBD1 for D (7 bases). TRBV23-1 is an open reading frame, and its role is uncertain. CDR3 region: CASSHPPGGGETQYF. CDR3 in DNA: TGCGCCAGCAGTCACCCCCCAGGGGGAGGAGAGACCCAGTACTTC.